This TCR beta chain was profiled in a study of shared clonotypes between healthy human individuals (dated by TCRdb to the early 2020s). Concerning the study at large: The cohort comprised a couple of women and a few men aged 18 to 49 years. For each donor, CD4 naive and CD4 memory were each given three plates, CD8 naive was given two plates, and CD8 memory was given one plate. To estimate repertoire size and how much clonotypes are shared between individuals, the study performed deep sequencing of blood TCR repertoires from five healthy adults. To increase sequencing depth and limit assay-specific biases, TCR repertoire library preparation and sequencing were carried out by different laboratories using diverse techniques. Each donor's leukapheresis produced roughly between roughly 0.85 and 9.5 billion PBMCs.

CDR1 and CDR2 are read off the germline V gene as SGHRS and YFSETQ. The CDR3 measures 16 amino acids from cysteine to phenylalanine. Left in the record is the CDR3 DNA by itself, 48 bases read in frame from the first base. Trimming removed 4 bases from V and 0 bases from J, leaving 14 bases between the germline ends. Healthy HIV-negative adults with no recently reported acute infections or vaccinations were included as donors. Only Caucasian adults living in Nashville, Tennessee, USA were represented among the donors. CD4+ T cells were enriched by magnetic negative selection; naive cells were then positively selected on CD45RA, and the negative fraction formed the memory subset. After blood collection by leukapheresis, PBMCs were isolated using Ficoll-Histopaque density gradient centrifugation and then cryopreserved in the vapor phase of liquid nitrogen. Analytical flow cytometry was used to check the purity and quantity of each magnetically sorted T cell population. Genomic DNA was isolated from each sorted fraction and quantified by UV absorbance on a Nanodrop 2000c.

Using the deep immunoSEQ assay, TCR CDR3 regions were amplified from genomic DNA by multiplex PCR. Extracted genomic DNA from each cell subset was distributed evenly across all wells of several immunoSEQ 96-well plates, and each plate was treated as a replicate. For sorted subsets, approximately 190 ng of genomic DNA, equivalent to around 30,000 T cell genomes, went into each replicate PCR. The purified libraries were quantified using a Qubit 3.0 fluorometer, sized with a Bioanalyzer 2100, and then quantified again using the KAPA Library Quantification kit. A separate single-read 150-cycle Illumina NextSeq 550 flow cell was used to sequence each immunoSEQ 96-well plate. In the paper's pipeline: Because the immunoSEQ output included only junctional sequences and no quality scores, the filtering could not be the same as the filtering used for full-length reads. To assign V/J genes and CDR3, sequences were annotated against IMGT germline references using PyIR, a Python wrapper for IgBLAST v1.9. Reads were filtered out if the reads had weak V/J assignments (E-value above 1e-6), no CDR3, stop codons, out-of-frame junctions, or ambiguous translated residues. A V3J clonotype was defined by an identical inferred V gene, J gene, and CDR3 amino acid sequence. To compute the percentage overlap between repertoires, the number of shared unique clonotypes was divided by the size of the smaller repertoire. RTK rarefaction, the Chao1 estimator, and Recon v2.1 estimates of unobserved clonotypes were used to assess repertoire richness. OLGA was used to compute generation probabilities for all TCRbeta clonotypes that the gDNA method yielded from a few donors. The clones in this table, taken by TCRdb from immuneACCESS, are in-frame only. Not every clone is retained; where verified, under half of the shortfall comes from an unresolved V gene, and the cause of the rest is unknown. V and J calls and clone size come straight from that table; D and trimming were deduced from the DNA. The sample table contains over 2 million clones; only one count was recorded for roughly 94% of them. The ten largest make up more than 0.1% of the sample.

This clone showed up just once. The target of this receptor is not known. Base qualities are missing; no much larger clone stands one base away. The full study reports these points: The small number of donors limited the genetic and exposure-history diversity represented. Incomplete sequencing was indicated by rarefaction of sorted-subset datasets, despite the large sequencing depth. Sharing across several donors was observed for 5% to 6.5% of naive CD4, less than 4% of naive CD8, over 2% of memory CD4, and roughly 0.4% of memory CD8 clonotypes. Sampling was restricted to blood, and TCR repertoires in tissues likely differ from the TCR repertoires found in blood. Higher generation probabilities were observed for clonotypes shared by all four sorted-subset donors than for non-shared clonotypes. Estimated clonotype richness was generally larger for naive than for memory subsets. Pairwise subsampling led to the expectation that sequencing depth would affect the degree of clonotype sharing among donors.

The specimen sequenced was naive CD4+ T cells sorted from blood. The sample's cell subset or site label, in plain terms: CD45RA+ positively selected. The V and J segments used are TRBV5-1 and TRBJ2-1; a tentative D match to TRBD2 spans 5 bases. This receptor was identified in a man between 18 and 35 years old in good health. The DNA is TGCGCCAGCAGCCACGGACTGTCGGGCTCCTACAATGAGCAGTTCTTC. Its amino acids are CASSHGLSGSYNEQFF.